The rows below give T cell receptor beta chains drawn from one sample of a study of blood T cell repertoires in COVID-19. Here immunoSEQ multiplex PCR was the method, and the copy in TCRdb shows in-frame clones only, minus some. The sample shows 200,000 to 300,000 clones, approximately 88% of them seen only once. Sequences were obtained from PBMCs or T cells enriched from blood (not recorded which). The receptors come from a woman in her 30s with acute COVID-19. CDR3s include the opening cysteine and the closing phenylalanine or tryptophan. A D gene is named only where the DNA matches it firmly. Clone sizes are given selectively: once, few, many, or a class where the clone is expanded.

j_gene	v_gene	abundance	d_gene	CDR3aa	CDR3nt
TRBJ2-6	TRBV25-1	many	-	CASSEASGANVLTF	TGTGCCAGCAGTGAGGCCAGTGGGGCCAACGTCCTGACTTTC
TRBJ1-1	TRBV11-2	-	TRBD1	CASSLQGKNTEAFF	TGTGCCAGCAGCCTACAGGGGAAGAACACTGAAGCTTTCTTT
TRBJ1-5	TRBV10-3	-	TRBD1	CATQGAGQPQHF	TGTGCCACGCAGGGGGCCGGTCAGCCCCAGCATTTT
TRBJ1-2	TRBV9	-	-	CASSGSHGYTF	TGTGCCAGCAGCGGGAGCCATGGCTACACCTTC
TRBJ1-4	TRBV4-3	-	TRBD1	CASSPRDSRNEKLFF	TGCGCCAGCAGCCCTCGGGACAGCAGAAATGAAAAACTGTTTTTT
TRBJ2-2	TRBV6-2/TRBV6-3	-	TRBD2	CASSDTSGGARELFF	TGTGCCAGCAGTGATACTAGCGGGGGGGCGCGGGAGCTGTTTTTT
TRBJ1-1	TRBV29-1	few	-	CSVGVTDEAFF	TGCAGCGTTGGGGTGACAGATGAAGCTTTCTTT
TRBJ1-4	TRBV4-3	-	-	CASSHLLAGYSEKLFF	TGCGCCAGCAGCCACCTACTAGCGGGCTATTCTGAAAAACTGTTTTTT
TRBJ2-7	TRBV12-3/TRBV12-4	-	-	CASSFVPYEQYF	TGTGCCAGCAGTTTCGTCCCCTACGAGCAGTACTTC
TRBJ2-1	TRBV7-8	-	TRBD2	CASSLVSGGRYNEQFF	TGTGCCAGCAGCTTAGTAAGCGGGGGGCGCTACAATGAGCAGTTCTTC
TRBJ1-3	TRBV6-5	many	-	CASQRSSGNTIYF	TGTGCCAGCCAGAGGAGCTCTGGAAACACCATATATTTT
TRBJ1-1	TRBV19	-	TRBD1	CASSMGQGLGTEAFF	TGTGCCAGTAGTATGGGACAGGGGTTGGGTACTGAAGCTTTCTTT
TRBJ1-1	TRBV19	few	TRBD1	CASSFRDSDTEAFF	TGTGCCAGTAGTTTCCGGGACAGTGACACTGAAGCTTTCTTT
TRBJ2-7	TRBV19	-	-	CASSITGNSLYEQYF	TGTGCCAGTAGTATCACCGGGAACTCCTTGTACGAGCAGTACTTC
TRBJ2-7	TRBV14	-	-	CASSQRQIYEQYF	TGTGCCAGCAGCCAAAGACAGATCTACGAGCAGTACTTC
TRBJ2-5	TRBV3-1/TRBV3-2	-	-	CASSQASRETQYF	TGTGCCAGCAGCCAAGCTAGCCGGGAGACCCAGTACTTC
TRBJ1-2	TRBV4-1	-	-	CASSLAPVRGMSGYTF	TGCGCCAGCAGCCTAGCCCCCGTGAGGGGGATGAGTGGCTACACCTTC
TRBJ1-3	TRBV5-6	-	-	CASSLQGNTIYF	TGTGCCAGCAGCTTGCAGGGAAACACCATATATTTT
TRBJ1-2	TRBV11-2	-	TRBD1	CASSFRDRRGGYTF	TGTGCCAGCAGCTTTAGGGACAGACGGGGAGGCTACACCTTC
TRBJ2-1	TRBV20-1	-	TRBD2	CGLAEYNEQFF	TGTGGACTAGCGGAGTACAATGAGCAGTTCTTC
TRBJ1-6	TRBV15	once	-	CATSRSYPNSNNSPLHF	TGTGCCACCAGCAGATCCTATCCGAACTCTAATAATTCACCCCTCCACTTT
TRBJ2-1	TRBV2	-	-	CASRIQGSFYNEQFF	TGTGCCAGCAGAATACAGGGATCGTTTTACAATGAGCAGTTCTTC
TRBJ2-5	TRBV7-2	once	-	CASSLVAIQETQYF	TGTGCCAGCAGCTTAGTAGCGATCCAAGAGACCCAGTACTTC
TRBJ2-7	TRBV5-5	once	TRBD1	CASSPNPTGALSYEQYF	TGTGCCAGCAGCCCTAACCCGACAGGGGCGCTTTCCTACGAGCAGTACTTC
TRBJ1-6	TRBV9	-	TRBD1	CASSSGTDNSPLHF	TGTGCCAGCAGCTCCGGGACAGATAATTCACCCCTCCACTTT
TRBJ2-7	TRBV27	-	-	CASSWAGRSFYEQYF	TGTGCCAGCAGTTGGGCAGGGAGGTCGTTCTACGAGCAGTACTTC
TRBJ2-5	TRBV3-1/TRBV3-2	-	TRBD2	CASTLAGEETQYF	TGTGCCAGCACCCTGGCGGGGGAAGAGACCCAGTACTTC
TRBJ1-6	TRBV29-1	-	-	CSVGSHNSPLHF	TGCAGCGTTGGCAGTCATAATTCACCCCTCCACTTT
TRBJ1-6	TRBV11-2	-	-	CASSRNTRGPLSPLHF	TGTGCCAGCAGCCGGAACACCAGGGGACCGTTATCACCCCTCCACTTT
TRBJ2-2	TRBV4-1	-	-	CASSQRMERVAGELFF	TGCGCCAGCAGCCAACGCATGGAGCGGGTGGCCGGGGAGCTGTTTTTT
TRBJ1-1	TRBV5-1	-	-	CASSLVSGETEAFF	TGCGCCAGCAGCTTGGTTTCGGGAGAGACTGAAGCTTTCTTT
TRBJ1-4	TRBV2	-	-	CASSEASGRGRAKLFF	TGTGCCAGCAGTGAAGCCTCTGGGAGAGGGCGGGCAAAACTGTTTTTT
TRBJ1-4	TRBV7-2	-	-	CASSLNLVPGSTNEKLFF	TGTGCCAGCAGCTTAAACCTCGTTCCAGGGTCAACTAATGAAAAACTGTTTTTT
TRBJ2-1	TRBV12-2	-	-	CASRFSHEQFF	TGTGCAAGTCGCTTCTCCCATGAGCAGTTCTTC
TRBJ2-7	TRBV12-5	-	TRBD1	CASGLVGGLEQYF	TGTGCTAGTGGTTTGGTAGGGGGCCTAGAGCAGTACTTC
TRBJ1-5	TRBV19	-	TRBD1	CASSNLQGAPNQPQHF	TGTGCCAGTAGTAACTTACAGGGGGCCCCCAATCAGCCCCAGCATTTT
TRBJ1-5	TRBV27	-	-	CASSSKAYYSNQPQHF	TGTGCCAGCAGCTCAAAGGCATACTATAGCAATCAGCCCCAGCATTTT
TRBJ1-4	TRBV27	-	TRBD1	CASRSPGTGAEKLFF	TGTGCCAGCCGTTCTCCCGGGACAGGGGCTGAAAAACTGTTTTTT
TRBJ1-2	TRBV6-5	-	TRBD1	CASSITGVSYTF	TGTGCCAGCAGTATCACAGGGGTTAGCTACACCTTC
TRBJ2-1	TRBV5-6	-	-	CASSRDNEHFF	TGTGCCAGCAGCCGGGATAATGAGCACTTCTTC
TRBJ2-5	TRBV19	-	TRBD2	CASSVLAGEPGETQYF	TGTGCCAGTAGTGTCTTAGCGGGGGAGCCAGGGGAGACCCAGTACTTC
TRBJ1-5	TRBV10-2	-	-	CASSPREQRQPQHF	TGCGCCAGCAGCCCTCGAGAGCAGCGGCAGCCCCAGCATTTT
TRBJ2-2	TRBV3-1/TRBV3-2	-	TRBD2	CASSHTTSGGAGELFF	TGTGCCAGCAGCCATACGACTAGCGGGGGGGCCGGGGAGCTGTTTTTT
TRBJ2-7	TRBV7-9	-	TRBD1	CASSLLVHSGTGHYEQYF	TGTGCCAGCAGCTTATTAGTCCATTCCGGGACAGGGCACTACGAGCAGTACTTC
TRBJ1-1	TRBV7-8	-	-	CASTLGRGRGTEAFF	TGTGCCAGCACCCTAGGGAGGGGAAGGGGCACTGAAGCTTTCTTT
TRBJ1-4	TRBV10-3	-	-	CAARTGTSINEKLFF	TGTGCCGCGCGAACCGGGACAAGCATTAATGAAAAACTGTTTTTT